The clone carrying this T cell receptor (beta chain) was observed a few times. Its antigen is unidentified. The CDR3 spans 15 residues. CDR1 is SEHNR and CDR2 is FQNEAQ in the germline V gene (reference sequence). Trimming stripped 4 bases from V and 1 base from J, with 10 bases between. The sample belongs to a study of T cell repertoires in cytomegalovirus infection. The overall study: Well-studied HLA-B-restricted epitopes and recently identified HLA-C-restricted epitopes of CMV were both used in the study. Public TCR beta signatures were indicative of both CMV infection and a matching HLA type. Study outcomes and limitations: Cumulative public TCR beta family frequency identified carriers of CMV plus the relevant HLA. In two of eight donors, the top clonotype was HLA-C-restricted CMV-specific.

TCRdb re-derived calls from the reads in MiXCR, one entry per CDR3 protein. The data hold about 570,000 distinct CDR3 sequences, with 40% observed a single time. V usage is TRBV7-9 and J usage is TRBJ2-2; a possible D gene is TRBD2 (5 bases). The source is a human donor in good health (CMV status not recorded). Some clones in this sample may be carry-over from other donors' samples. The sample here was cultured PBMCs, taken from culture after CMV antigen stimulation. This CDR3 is CASSSTRVNTGELFF. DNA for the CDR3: TGTGCCAGCAGCTCGACGAGGGTGAACACCGGGGAGCTGTTTTTT. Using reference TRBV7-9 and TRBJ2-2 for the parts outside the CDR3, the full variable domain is DTGVSQNPRHKITKRGQNVTFRCDPISEHNRLYWYRQTLGQGPEFLTYFQNEAQLEKSRLLSDRFSAERPKGSFSTLEIQRTEQGDSAMYLCASSSTRVNTGELFFGEGSRLTVL.